The clone carrying this TCR beta chain has at least ten counts. Its specificity is unknown. This sample is part of a study of Graves' ophthalmopathy and Graves' hyperthyroidism. Study-wide context: Peripheral blood sampling occurred at initial diagnosis, before any treatment. Study-wide results and limits: Both a roughly 70% sensitivity and an approximately 77% specificity characterized the model's predictions of ophthalmopathy progression.

Amplified material comprised TCR beta CDR3 regions derived from RNA transcripts. HTBI primers served in a first-round RT-PCR, which a second-round multiplex PCR followed. TCRdb re-called the multiplex PCR reads through MiXCR, storing one row per CDR3 protein. The data hold 400,000 or so distinct CDR3 sequences, with about a sixth observed a single time. This receptor was taken from an adult woman with stable Graves' hyperthyroidism. Sequences were obtained from peripheral blood.

The CDR3 protein is CASSQGRDRDDTEAFF. DNA for the CDR3: TGTGCCAGCAGCCAAGGTAGGGACAGGGATGACACTGAAGCTTTCTTT. The chain recombines TRBV3-1 with TRBJ1-1, with TRBD1 matching 9 bases. V lost 1 base to trimming and J lost 3 bases; unmatched junction nucleotides: 6. Germline-derived CDR1 and CDR2 are LGHDT and YNNKEL (reference sequence). This CDR3 spans 16 amino acids.